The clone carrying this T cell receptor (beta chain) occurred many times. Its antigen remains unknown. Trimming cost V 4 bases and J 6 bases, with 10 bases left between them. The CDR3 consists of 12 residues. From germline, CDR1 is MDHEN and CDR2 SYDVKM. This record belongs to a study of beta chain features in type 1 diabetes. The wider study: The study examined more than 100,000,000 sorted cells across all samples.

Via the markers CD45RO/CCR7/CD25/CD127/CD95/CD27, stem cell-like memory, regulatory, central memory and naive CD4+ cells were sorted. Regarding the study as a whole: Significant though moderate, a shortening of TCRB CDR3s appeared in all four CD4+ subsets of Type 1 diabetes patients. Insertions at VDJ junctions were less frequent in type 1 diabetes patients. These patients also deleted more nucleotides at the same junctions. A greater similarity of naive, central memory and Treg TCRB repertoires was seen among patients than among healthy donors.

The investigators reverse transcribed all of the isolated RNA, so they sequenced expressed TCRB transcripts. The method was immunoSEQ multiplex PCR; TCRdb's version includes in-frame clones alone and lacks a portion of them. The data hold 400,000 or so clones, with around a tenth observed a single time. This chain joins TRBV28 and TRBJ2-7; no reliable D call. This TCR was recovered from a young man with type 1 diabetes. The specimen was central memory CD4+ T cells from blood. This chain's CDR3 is CASSSPLGEQYF. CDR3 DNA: TGTGCCAGCAGTTCCCCCCTAGGCGAGCAGTACTTC.